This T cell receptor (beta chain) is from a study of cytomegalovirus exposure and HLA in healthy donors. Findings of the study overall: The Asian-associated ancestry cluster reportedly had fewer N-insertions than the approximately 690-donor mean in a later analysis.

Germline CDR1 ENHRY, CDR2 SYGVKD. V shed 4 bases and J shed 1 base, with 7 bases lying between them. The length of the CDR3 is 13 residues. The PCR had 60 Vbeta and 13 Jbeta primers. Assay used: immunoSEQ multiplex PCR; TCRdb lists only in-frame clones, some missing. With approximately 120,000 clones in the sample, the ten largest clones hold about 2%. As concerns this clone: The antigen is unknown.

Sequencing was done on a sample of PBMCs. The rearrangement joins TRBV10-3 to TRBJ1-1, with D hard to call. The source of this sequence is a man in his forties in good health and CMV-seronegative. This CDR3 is CAISGTWNTEAFF. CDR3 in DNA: TGTGCCATCAGTGGAACATGGAACACTGAAGCTTTCTTT.